The 12 T cell receptor beta chains below all came from one sample that was sequenced in a study of T cells in Graves' hyperthyroidism and ophthalmopathy. RNA transcripts served as the template for amplifying TCR beta CDR3 regions. The TCR CDR3 was amplified in a first-round RT-PCR using the HTBI primer set. A single record per CDR3 protein comes from TCRdb applying MiXCR to the multiplex PCR reads. Of approximately 700,000 distinct CDR3 sequences listed, less than 20% were seen once; the top ten hold about 8.4%. Sequencing input: blood. These receptors were collected from a young man with Graves' hyperthyroidism.

This clonotype was detected ten times or more. The V call is TRBV12-3 or TRBV12-4, the J call TRBJ1-1, with D possibly being TRBD1 (5 bases). The CDR3 sequence is 14 residues long. The V end was cut by 7 bases, the J end by 6 bases, with 18 bases between. The CDR3 DNA reads TGTGCCAGCACTGATTCGGGGGTCCGGCCTGAAGCTTTCTTT. Its protein product is CASTDSGVRPEAFF.

The CDR3 protein is CASSSPAQGYYEQYF. The CDR3 DNA follows: TGTGCCAGCAGTTCCCCGGCGCAGGGCTACTACGAGCAGTACTTC. The rearrangement uses TRBV28 and TRBJ2-7; perhaps TRBD1 as D (5 bases). This CDR3 spans 15 amino acids. Germline V gene data show CDR1 as MDHEN and CDR2 as SYDVKM. Between the trimmed V and J ends, which lost 4 bases and 3 bases, there was a span of 16 bases.

The V and J genes are TRBV11-3 and TRBJ1-3, with 8 bases aligning to TRBD1. Germline values: CDR1 SGHNT, CDR2 YENEEA. The CDR3 spans 16 residues. The V gene end was trimmed by 5 bases and the J gene end by 0 bases; junction bases not matched to a gene: 6. CDR3 nucleotide sequence: TGTGCCAGCAGCCTTCTAGGACAGGGCTCTGGAAACACCATATATTTT. Translation gives CASSLLGQGSGNTIYF.

The table lists this clonotype with many counts. This rearrangement joins TRBV2 to TRBJ1-1; perhaps TRBD1 as D (5 bases). V was trimmed by 10 bases and J by 1 base, leaving 13 bases between them. The CDR3 covers 13 residues. Germline CDR1 is SNHLY and CDR2 is FYNNEI. CDR3: CATSTERNTEAFF. CDR3 DNA sequence: TGTGCCACCTCGACAGAGCGGAACACTGAAGCTTTCTTT.

There are a few counts of this clonotype. The V gene is TRBV10-3, the J gene TRBJ1-1; 7 nucleotides align to TRBD1. After removal of 11 bases from V and 5 bases from J, the junction contained 8 bases not matched to a gene. CDR3 size: 12 residues. The germline gives CDR1 ENHRY, CDR2 SYGVKD. The CDR3 is CAVQGTGTEAFF. DNA for the CDR3: TGTGCCGTACAGGGGACGGGGACTGAAGCTTTCTTT.

Many counts were recorded for this clonotype. This chain joins TRBV2 and TRBJ1-2, with TRBD1 identical over 7 bases. The length of the CDR3 is 13 residues. V shed 4 bases and J 8 bases; nucleotides not matched to a gene: 7. The germline V gene has CDR1 SNHLY and CDR2 FYNNEI. This chain's CDR3 is CASSAQGLTGYTF. DNA of the CDR3: TGTGCCAGCAGTGCACAGGGGTTAACGGGCTACACCTTC.

CDR3 in amino acids: CASSLIGGGETQYF. The CDR3 coding sequence is TGTGCCAGCAGTTTAATAGGGGGAGGGGAGACCCAGTACTTC. The V and J genes are TRBV12-3 or TRBV12-4 and TRBJ2-5; TRBD2 is a possible D gene (7 bases). The CDR3 contains 14 residues. V was pared by 2 bases and J by 5 bases, with 12 bases between.

This clonotype showed up just a few times. The rearrangement uses TRBV3-1 and TRBJ2-7; tentative D call: TRBD2 (6 bases). CDR3 length equals 14 residues. Between the trimmed V and J ends, which lost 4 bases and 2 bases, there was a span of 12 bases. Per germline, CDR1 LGHDT and CDR2 YNNKEL (reference sequence). CDR3 DNA: TGTGCCAGCAGCCCGGGACTCCGGGCCTACGAGCAGTACTTC. This gives the protein CASSPGLRAYEQYF.

There are many counts of this clonotype. This chain links TRBV11-1 with TRBJ2-7; D gene ambiguous. The germline CDR1 and CDR2 sequences are SGHAT and FQDESV (reference sequence). Deletions cut 4 bases from V and 5 bases from J, with 12 bases between. This CDR3 spans 13 amino acids. The CDR3 nucleotides are TGTGCCAGCAGCTCCCGACATCGCGACGAGCAGTACTTC. Protein sequence: CASSSRHRDEQYF. The full variable domain, with the rest looked up from reference TRBV11-1 and TRBJ2-7, is EAEVAQSPRYKITEKSQAVAFWCDPISGHATLYWYRQILGQGPELLVQFQDESVVDDSQLPKDRFSAERLKGVDSTLKIQPAELGDSAMYLCASSSRHRDEQYFGPGTRLTVT.

This clonotype was recorded at least ten times. The rearrangement joins TRBV2 to TRBJ1-2; D might be TRBD1 (5 bases). This CDR3 spans 16 amino acids. The V gene lost 6 bases and the J gene lost 4 bases, with 21 bases spanning the gap. The germline V gene encodes CDR1 SNHLY and CDR2 FYNNEI. CDR3 nucleotide sequence: TGTGCCAGCAGAACAATTAGGGGCGACCGATTCTATGGCTACACCTTC. Residues: CASRTIRGDRFYGYTF.

In its sample, this clonotype was seen a few times. The rearrangement links TRBV28 to TRBJ1-1, with D possibly TRBD1 on 5 matching bases. Germline V gene lookup returns CDR1 MDHEN and CDR2 SYDVKM. There are 17 residues in the CDR3. Trimming removed 3 bases at V and 4 bases at J, with 21 bases between. CDR3 loop: CASSFPRVGGGRTEAFF. CDR3 DNA: TGTGCCAGCAGTTTTCCCAGGGTTGGGGGAGGACGCACTGAAGCTTTCTTT.

The chain has TRBV2 and TRBJ1-1; 9 bases line up with TRBD1. The CDR3 runs to 19 residues. Germline CDR1 and CDR2: SNHLY and FYNNEI. After removal of 6 bases from V and 2 bases from J, the junction contained 19 bases not matched to a gene. The DNA of the CDR3 is TGTGCCAGCAGGGGGGGGACAGGGAATCTGAATCGAAGAAACACTGAAGCTTTCTTT. This encodes CASRGGTGNLNRRNTEAFF.